These T cell receptor beta chains were read from a single sample in a study of T cells after yellow fever vaccination. One entry per CDR3 protein results from TCRdb running MiXCR on the 5' RACE reads. The sample gives approximately 110,000 distinct CDR3 sequences, 8.4% of which show up once; about 25% is in the top ten. Sample: CD8+ T cells sorted from PBMCs, taken 45 days after the yellow fever booster vaccination. Every receptor here comes from a man aged 25 to 40 who received the YFV17D yellow fever vaccine. Each CDR3 is given with its conserved first and last residue. The order of the fields is V gene, D gene, J gene, CDR3 protein. A D gene is named only where the DNA matches it firmly.

>TRBV12-3/TRBV12-4|NA|TRBJ2-7
CASSFGEYEQYF
>TRBV5-5|NA|TRBJ2-7
CASSQGTSRQYF
>TRBV7-9|TRBD1|TRBJ1-5
CASSFSADRGPNQPQHF
>TRBV12-3/TRBV12-4|TRBD1|TRBJ2-1
CASSAGGIEQFF
>TRBV19|TRBD1|TRBJ2-7
CASSIAGQGGEQYF
>TRBV6-2/TRBV6-3|NA|TRBJ2-1
CASSYPPGPSYNEQFF
>TRBV29-1|NA|TRBJ2-1
CSVTGHREVEQFF
>TRBV7-9|NA|TRBJ2-5
CASSAPDWTKETQYF
>TRBV29-1|NA|TRBJ2-3
CSVEDYPRVTDTQYF
>TRBV14|TRBD2|TRBJ2-3
CASSVTSGGPDTQYF
>TRBV4-3|TRBD1|TRBJ1-1
CASSQDRTGPTQAFF
>TRBV5-1|NA|TRBJ2-1
CASSRWGEDVEHEQFF
>TRBV11-1|TRBD2|TRBJ2-3
CASSPDSLGASGTDTQYF
>TRBV18|TRBD1|TRBJ2-1
CASSPPGGTGPYNEQFF
>TRBV6-1|NA|TRBJ2-5
CASSSPIGTETQYF
>TRBV7-9|NA|TRBJ1-1
CASSLAGPMNTEAFF
>TRBV12-5|NA|TRBJ2-1
CASVPGAFFDEQFF
>TRBV6-5|NA|TRBJ1-1
CASSYSEGLGTEAFF
>TRBV11-2|NA|TRBJ1-1
CASSLGVNDMNTEAFF
>TRBV2|NA|TRBJ2-1
CASSEWGYNEQFF
>TRBV2|NA|TRBJ2-2
CASSDSGELFF
>TRBV5-1|TRBD1|TRBJ2-2
CASSSTGGGIIGDTGELFF
>TRBV24-1|TRBD2|TRBJ2-1
CATSDLRTSGAEQFF
>TRBV7-9|NA|TRBJ2-7
CASSLEWDPTYEQYF
>TRBV20-1|NA|TRBJ2-1
CSASAHSFYNEQFF
>TRBV4-3|NA|TRBJ2-7
CASSRALGLDEQYF
>TRBV12-3/TRBV12-4|TRBD2|TRBJ2-1
CASSLGPGGEFF
>TRBV20-1|TRBD2|TRBJ2-3
CSAREGTSGRALEYF
>TRBV5-1|TRBD1|TRBJ2-1
CASRTGGRLEYNEQFF
>TRBV7-9|NA|TRBJ1-2
CASSPPLGGAGYGYTF
>TRBV3-1|TRBD1|TRBJ1-2
CASSQDRTGGLNGYTF
>TRBV20-1|NA|TRBJ2-7
CSAGRRGGLYEQYF
>TRBV4-2|TRBD2|TRBJ2-3
CASSQEWGGGPGDTQYF
>TRBV12-3/TRBV12-4|NA|TRBJ1-1
CASTRGNTEAFF
>TRBV30|NA|TRBJ2-2
CAWTAMWGNGELFF
>TRBV12-3/TRBV12-4|NA|TRBJ1-2
CASSPRFGGRTYGYTF
>TRBV28|TRBD2|TRBJ2-7
CASITSGSYEQYF
>TRBV29-1|NA|TRBJ1-1
CSVGGSVNTEAFF
>TRBV28|NA|TRBJ1-2
CASSLTGGYTF
>TRBV6-5|NA|TRBJ2-7
CASSYSSRNYEQYF
>TRBV7-9|NA|TRBJ2-7
CASSPPEQGGLVQYF
>TRBV29-1|TRBD2|TRBJ2-7
CSVEGTSGRGEQYF
>TRBV29-1|TRBD1|TRBJ2-3
CSAELGGPDTQYF
>TRBV6-2/TRBV6-3|NA|TRBJ1-1
CASSPTGIGAFF
>TRBV20-1|NA|TRBJ2-1
CSAREVGVSYNEQFF
>TRBV7-6|NA|TRBJ2-3
CASSLTGQTDTQYF
>TRBV12-3/TRBV12-4|NA|TRBJ2-7
CASSPGPLDGEQYF
>TRBV21-1|NA|TRBJ2-7
CASGHLAGGCNEQYF
>TRBV5-1|NA|TRBJ2-1
CASSLSYEQFF
>TRBV30|NA|TRBJ2-7
CAWGYGAGYEQYF
>TRBV10-1|NA|TRBJ2-3
CASSGAGPTDTQYF
>TRBV7-2|TRBD2|TRBJ2-7
CASLGGFAEQYF
>TRBV20-1|NA|TRBJ2-1
CSARVSAAGFYNEQFF
>TRBV19|NA|TRBJ2-7
CASSISGFHEQYF
>TRBV29-1|NA|TRBJ2-2
CSVPLLGAGELFF